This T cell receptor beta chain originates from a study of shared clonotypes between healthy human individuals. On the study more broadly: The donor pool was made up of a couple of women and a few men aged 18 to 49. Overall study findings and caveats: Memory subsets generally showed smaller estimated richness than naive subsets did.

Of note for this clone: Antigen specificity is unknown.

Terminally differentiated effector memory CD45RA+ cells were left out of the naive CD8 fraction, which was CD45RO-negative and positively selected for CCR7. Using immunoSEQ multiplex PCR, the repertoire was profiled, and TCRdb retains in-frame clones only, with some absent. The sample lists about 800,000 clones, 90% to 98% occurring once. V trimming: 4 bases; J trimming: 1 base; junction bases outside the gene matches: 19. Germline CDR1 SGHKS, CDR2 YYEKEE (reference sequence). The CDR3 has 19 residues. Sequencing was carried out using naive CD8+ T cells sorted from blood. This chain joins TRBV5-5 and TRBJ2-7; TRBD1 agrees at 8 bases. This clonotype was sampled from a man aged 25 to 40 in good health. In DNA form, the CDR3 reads TGTGCCAGCAGCCCCTTCGCGAGACAGGGGAACCCTTTTTCCTACGAGCAGTACTTC. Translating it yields CASSPFARQGNPFSYEQYF.